This is a list of T cell receptor beta chains from one sample in a study of technical replicates of blood from a handful of donors. Assay used: immunoSEQ multiplex PCR; TCRdb lists only in-frame clones, some missing. This table has approximately 89,000 clones, 85% to 95% appearing once. Material: T cells isolated from PBMCs. The receptors were sampled from a human donor in good health. Both conserved end residues are part of each CDR3. D genes are given only for firm matches. Clone size is stated in some rows and not others, as once, few, many or a class when expanded.

J gene: TRBJ1-2; V gene: TRBV6-1; clone size: NA; D gene: TRBD1; CDR3 DNA: TGTGCCAGCAGTGAGACCCGAAGGGACAGACCTAACTATGGCTACACCTTC; CDR3 protein: CASSETRRDRPNYGYTF
J gene: TRBJ1-1; V gene: TRBV6-1; clone size: NA; D gene: NA; CDR3 DNA: TGTGCCAGCAGTGAAGTGGGGCCTGAAGCTTTCTTT; CDR3 protein: CASSEVGPEAFF
J gene: TRBJ2-3; V gene: TRBV10-3; clone size: NA; D gene: TRBD2; CDR3 DNA: TGTGCCATCAGTACCGGGGGGGGGATAGCACAGGGGCAGTATTTT; CDR3 protein: CAISTGGGIAQGQYF
J gene: TRBJ2-7; V gene: TRBV7-2; clone size: NA; D gene: TRBD2; CDR3 DNA: TGTGCCAGCAGCTTATCCACAGGGACTAGAACTTACGAGCAGTACTTC; CDR3 protein: CASSLSTGTRTYEQYF
J gene: TRBJ1-1; V gene: TRBV19; clone size: NA; D gene: NA; CDR3 DNA: TGTGCCAGTAGTAGCTTACAGGAGACCTTGAACACTGAAGCTTTCTTT; CDR3 protein: CASSSLQETLNTEAFF
J gene: TRBJ2-7; V gene: TRBV5-5; clone size: NA; D gene: NA; CDR3 DNA: TGTGCCAGCATCCTCAGACAAGGACTCCAGAGCTCCTACGAGCAGTACTTC; CDR3 protein: CASILRQGLQSSYEQYF
J gene: TRBJ2-5; V gene: TRBV9; clone size: NA; D gene: NA; CDR3 DNA: TGTGCCAGCAGCAGCGGGCCCCAAGAGACCCAGTACTTC; CDR3 protein: CASSSGPQETQYF
J gene: TRBJ2-2; V gene: TRBV28; clone size: NA; D gene: TRBD2; CDR3 DNA: TGTGCCAGCGGGCAGGGAGGGGCGAACACCGGGGAGCTGTTTTTT; CDR3 protein: CASGQGGANTGELFF
J gene: TRBJ2-1; V gene: TRBV7-8; clone size: NA; D gene: TRBD2; CDR3 DNA: TGTGCCAGCAGCCGACTAGCGGGGAACCCCAATGAGCAGTTCTTC; CDR3 protein: CASSRLAGNPNEQFF
J gene: TRBJ1-1; V gene: TRBV5-1; clone size: NA; D gene: NA; CDR3 DNA: TGCGCCAGCAGCTTGGGTTCAGGGTTGAACACTGAAGCTTTCTTT; CDR3 protein: CASSLGSGLNTEAFF
J gene: TRBJ1-4; V gene: TRBV11-2; clone size: NA; D gene: NA; CDR3 DNA: TGTGCCAGCAGCTTGATCCAGGGGTGGGAAAAACTGTTTTTT; CDR3 protein: CASSLIQGWEKLFF
J gene: TRBJ1-1; V gene: TRBV6-5; clone size: NA; D gene: NA; CDR3 DNA: TGTGCCAGCAGTTTTCGAGCGACAGCGAACACTGAAGCTTTCTTT; CDR3 protein: CASSFRATANTEAFF
J gene: TRBJ1-5; V gene: TRBV5-1; clone size: once; D gene: NA; CDR3 DNA: TGCGCCAGCAGTCAGGACAGCCCGAATCAGCCCCAGCATTTT; CDR3 protein: CASSQDSPNQPQHF
J gene: TRBJ2-7; V gene: TRBV6-5; clone size: NA; D gene: TRBD2; CDR3 DNA: TGTGCCAGCAGTAACAGCGGGGACGAGCAGTACTTC; CDR3 protein: CASSNSGDEQYF
J gene: TRBJ1-1; V gene: TRBV7-6; clone size: NA; D gene: NA; CDR3 DNA: TGTGCCAGCAGCTGGGGGGATGAGAGTGAAGCTTTCTTT; CDR3 protein: CASSWGDESEAFF
J gene: TRBJ1-1; V gene: TRBV4-1; clone size: NA; D gene: NA; CDR3 DNA: TGCGCCAGCAGCCCGAGGGTGGAACGGCTGAACACTGAAGCTTTCTTT; CDR3 protein: CASSPRVERLNTEAFF
J gene: TRBJ2-3; V gene: TRBV15; clone size: NA; D gene: NA; CDR3 DNA: TGTGCCACCAGCAGAGGCCCCGGTTCTGGCACAGATACGCAGTATTTT; CDR3 protein: CATSRGPGSGTDTQYF
J gene: TRBJ2-4; V gene: TRBV4-1; clone size: NA; D gene: TRBD1; CDR3 DNA: TGCGCCAGCAGCCAAGATAAGGCTAGGGGGCTTCTGAAAAACATTCAGTACTTC; CDR3 protein: CASSQDKARGLLKNIQYF
J gene: TRBJ1-5; V gene: TRBV28; clone size: NA; D gene: NA; CDR3 DNA: TGTGCCAGCAACCTCGACAGTGATGGTTCGTATAGCAATCAGCCCCAGCATTTT; CDR3 protein: CASNLDSDGSYSNQPQHF
J gene: TRBJ2-6; V gene: TRBV10-3; clone size: NA; D gene: NA; CDR3 DNA: TGTGCCATCAGACAAGAATTGTCCTCTGGGGCCAACGTCCTGACTTTC; CDR3 protein: CAIRQELSSGANVLTF
J gene: TRBJ2-3; V gene: TRBV5-6; clone size: NA; D gene: TRBD1; CDR3 DNA: TGTGCCAGCAGCTTAGACAGGGGGGCAGATACGCAGTATTTT; CDR3 protein: CASSLDRGADTQYF
J gene: TRBJ1-5; V gene: TRBV11-1; clone size: once; D gene: NA; CDR3 DNA: TGTGCCAGCAGCTTAGGTTTATGGGGATCGGGGATGCAGCCCCAGCATTTT; CDR3 protein: CASSLGLWGSGMQPQHF